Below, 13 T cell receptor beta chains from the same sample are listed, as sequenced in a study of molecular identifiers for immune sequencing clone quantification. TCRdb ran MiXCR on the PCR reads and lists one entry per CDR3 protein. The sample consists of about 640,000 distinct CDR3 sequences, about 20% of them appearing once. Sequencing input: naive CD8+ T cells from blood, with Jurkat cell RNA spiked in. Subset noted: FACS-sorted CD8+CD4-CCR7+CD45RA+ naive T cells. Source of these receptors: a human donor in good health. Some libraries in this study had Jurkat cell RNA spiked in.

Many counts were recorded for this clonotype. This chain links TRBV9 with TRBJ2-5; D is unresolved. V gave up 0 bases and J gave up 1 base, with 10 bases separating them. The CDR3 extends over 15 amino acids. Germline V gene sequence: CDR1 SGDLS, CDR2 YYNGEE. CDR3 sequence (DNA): TGTGCCAGCAGCGTAGTAGGGCGGTCCCAAGAGACCCAGTACTTC. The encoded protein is CASSVVGRSQETQYF.

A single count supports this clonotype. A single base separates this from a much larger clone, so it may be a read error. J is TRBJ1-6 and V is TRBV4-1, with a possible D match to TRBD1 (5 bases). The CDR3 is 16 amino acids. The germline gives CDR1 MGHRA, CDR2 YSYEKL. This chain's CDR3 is CAGSHTGTEYNSPLHF. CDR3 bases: TGCGCCGGCAGCCATACCGGGACGGAGTATAATTCACCCCTCCACTTT.

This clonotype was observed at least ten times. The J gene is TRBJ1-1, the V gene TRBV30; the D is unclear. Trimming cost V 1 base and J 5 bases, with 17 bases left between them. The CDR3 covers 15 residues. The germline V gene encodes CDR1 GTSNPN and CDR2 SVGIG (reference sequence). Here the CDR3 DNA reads TGTGCCTGGAGTGGCCGACACCTAATATTGACTGAAGCTTTCTTT. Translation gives CAWSGRHLILTEAFF.

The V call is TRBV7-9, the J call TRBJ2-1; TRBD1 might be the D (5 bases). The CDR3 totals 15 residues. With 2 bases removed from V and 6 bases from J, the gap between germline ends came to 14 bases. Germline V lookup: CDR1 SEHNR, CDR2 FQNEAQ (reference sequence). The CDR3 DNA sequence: TGTGCCAGCAGCTTAAGTCAGGGATTAAGCAATGAGCAGTTCTTC. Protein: CASSLSQGLSNEQFF. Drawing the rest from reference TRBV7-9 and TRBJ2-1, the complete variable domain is DTGVSQNPRHKITKRGQNVTFRCDPISEHNRLYWYRQTLGQGPEFLTYFQNEAQLEKSRLLSDRFSAERPKGSFSTLEIQRTEQGDSAMYLCASSLSQGLSNEQFFGPGTRLTVL.

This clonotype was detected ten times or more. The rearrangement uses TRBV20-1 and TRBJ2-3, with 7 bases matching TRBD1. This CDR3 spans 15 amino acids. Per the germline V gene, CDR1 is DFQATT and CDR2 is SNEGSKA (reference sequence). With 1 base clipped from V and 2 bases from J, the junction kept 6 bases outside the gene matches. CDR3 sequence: CSARGEGGFTDTQYF. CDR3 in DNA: TGCAGTGCTAGAGGGGAAGGGGGCTTCACAGATACGCAGTATTTT.

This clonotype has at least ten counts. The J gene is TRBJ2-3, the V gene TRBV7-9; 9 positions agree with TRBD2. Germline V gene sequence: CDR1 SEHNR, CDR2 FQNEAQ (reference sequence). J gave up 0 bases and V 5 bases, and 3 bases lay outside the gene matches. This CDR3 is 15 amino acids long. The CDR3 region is CASSPGLASTDTQYF. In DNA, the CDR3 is TGTGCCAGCAGCCCGGGACTAGCTAGCACAGATACGCAGTATTTT. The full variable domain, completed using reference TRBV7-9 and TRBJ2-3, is DTGVSQNPRHKITKRGQNVTFRCDPISEHNRLYWYRQTLGQGPEFLTYFQNEAQLEKSRLLSDRFSAERPKGSFSTLEIQRTEQGDSAMYLCASSPGLASTDTQYFGPGTRLTVL.

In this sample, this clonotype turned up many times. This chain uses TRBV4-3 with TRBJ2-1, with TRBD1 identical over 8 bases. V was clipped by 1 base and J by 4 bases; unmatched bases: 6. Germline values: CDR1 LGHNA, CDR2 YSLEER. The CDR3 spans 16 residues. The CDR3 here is CASSQGRTGFYNEQFF. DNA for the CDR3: TGCGCCAGCAGCCAAGGAAGGACAGGGTTTTACAATGAGCAGTTCTTC.

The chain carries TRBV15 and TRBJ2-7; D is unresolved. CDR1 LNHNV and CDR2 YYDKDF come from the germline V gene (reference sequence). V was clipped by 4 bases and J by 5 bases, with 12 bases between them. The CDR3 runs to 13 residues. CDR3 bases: TGTGCCACCAGCACCGGGTTAACGAACGAGCAGTACTTC. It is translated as CATSTGLTNEQYF.

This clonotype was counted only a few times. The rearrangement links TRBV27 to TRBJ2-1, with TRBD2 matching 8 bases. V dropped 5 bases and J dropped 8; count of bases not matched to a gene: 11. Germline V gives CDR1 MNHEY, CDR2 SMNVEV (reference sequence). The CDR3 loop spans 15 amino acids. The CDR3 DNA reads TGTGCCAGCAGTATCTTAGCGGGAACTGGGGATGAGCAGTTCTTC. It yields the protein CASSILAGTGDEQFF.

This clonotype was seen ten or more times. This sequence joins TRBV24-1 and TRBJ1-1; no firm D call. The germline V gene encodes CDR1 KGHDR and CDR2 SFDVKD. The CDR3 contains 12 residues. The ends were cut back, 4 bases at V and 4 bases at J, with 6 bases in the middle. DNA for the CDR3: TGTGCCACCAGTGACCGCGGCACTGAAGCTTTCTTT. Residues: CATSDRGTEAFF.

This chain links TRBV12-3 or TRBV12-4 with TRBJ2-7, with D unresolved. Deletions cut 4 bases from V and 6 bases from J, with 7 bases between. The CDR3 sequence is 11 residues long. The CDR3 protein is CASSYRAEQYF. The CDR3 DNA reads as TGTGCCAGCAGTTATCGGGCCGAGCAGTACTTC.

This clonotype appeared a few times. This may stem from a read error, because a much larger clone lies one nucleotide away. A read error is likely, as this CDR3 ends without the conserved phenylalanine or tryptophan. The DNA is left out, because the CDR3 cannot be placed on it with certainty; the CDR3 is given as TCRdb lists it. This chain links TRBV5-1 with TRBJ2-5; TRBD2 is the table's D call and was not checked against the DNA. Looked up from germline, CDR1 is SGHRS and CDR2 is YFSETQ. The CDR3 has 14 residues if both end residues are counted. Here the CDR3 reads CASSRGTSGEYEYL.

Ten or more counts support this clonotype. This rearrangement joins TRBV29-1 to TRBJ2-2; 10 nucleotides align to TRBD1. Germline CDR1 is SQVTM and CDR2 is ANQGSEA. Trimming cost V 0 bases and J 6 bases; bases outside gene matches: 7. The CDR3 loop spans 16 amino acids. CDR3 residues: CSVEDPGQGNSGELFF. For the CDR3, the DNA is TGCAGCGTTGAAGATCCGGGACAGGGGAATTCCGGGGAGCTGTTTTTT.